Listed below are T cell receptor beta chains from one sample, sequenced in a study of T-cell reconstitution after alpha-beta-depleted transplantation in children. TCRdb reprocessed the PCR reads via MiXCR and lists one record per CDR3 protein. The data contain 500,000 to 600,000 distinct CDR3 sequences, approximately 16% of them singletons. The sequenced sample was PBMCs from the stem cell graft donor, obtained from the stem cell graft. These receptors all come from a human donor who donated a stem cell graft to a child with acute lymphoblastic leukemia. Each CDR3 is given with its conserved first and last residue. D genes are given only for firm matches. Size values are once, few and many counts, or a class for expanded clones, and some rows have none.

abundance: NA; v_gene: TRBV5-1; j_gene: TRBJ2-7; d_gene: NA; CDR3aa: CASSLRTGNEQYF; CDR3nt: TGCGCCAGCAGCCTGCGGACTGGAAACGAGCAGTACTTC
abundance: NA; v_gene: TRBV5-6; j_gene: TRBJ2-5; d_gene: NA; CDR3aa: CASTRLGQETQYF; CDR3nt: TGTGCCAGCACGAGACTAGGACAAGAGACCCAGTACTTC
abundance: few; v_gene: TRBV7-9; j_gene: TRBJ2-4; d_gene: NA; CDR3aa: CASSLSGSKNIQYF; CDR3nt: TGTGCCAGCAGCTTGTCGGGCTCCAAAAACATTCAGTACTTC
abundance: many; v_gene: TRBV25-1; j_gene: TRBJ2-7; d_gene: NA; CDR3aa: CASSPPGPELYEQYF; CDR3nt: TGTGCCAGCAGTCCTCCGGGACCCGAACTCTACGAGCAGTACTTC
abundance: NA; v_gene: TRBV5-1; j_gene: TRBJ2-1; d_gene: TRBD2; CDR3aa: CASSPTGGRYNEQFF; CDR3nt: TGCGCCAGCAGCCCTACGGGGGGACGATACAATGAGCAGTTCTTC
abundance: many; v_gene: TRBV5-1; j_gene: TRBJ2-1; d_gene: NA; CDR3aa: CASSLGAGSYNEQFF; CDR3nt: TGCGCCAGCAGCTTGGGGGCAGGTTCCTACAATGAGCAGTTCTTC
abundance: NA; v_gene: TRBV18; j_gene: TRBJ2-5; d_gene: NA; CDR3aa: CASSTTGAVPETQYF; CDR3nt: TGTGCCAGCTCAACAACAGGAGCGGTCCCAGAGACCCAGTACTTC
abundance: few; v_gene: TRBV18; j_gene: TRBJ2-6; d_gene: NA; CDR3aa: CASSARSYGANVLTF; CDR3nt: TGTGCCAGCTCAGCCAGGAGTTACGGGGCCAACGTCCTGACTTTC
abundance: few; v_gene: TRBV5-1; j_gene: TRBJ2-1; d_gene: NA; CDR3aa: CASRLGTMGGEQFF; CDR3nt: TGCGCCAGCAGACTCGGGACCATGGGGGGTGAGCAGTTCTTC
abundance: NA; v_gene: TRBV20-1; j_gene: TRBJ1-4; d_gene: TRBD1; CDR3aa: CSAHLDRGRKLFF; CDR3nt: TGCAGTGCTCACCTGGACAGGGGGCGAAAACTGTTTTTT
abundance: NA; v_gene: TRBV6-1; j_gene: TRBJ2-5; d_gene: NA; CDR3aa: CASSRGAGDSQETQYF; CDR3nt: TGTGCCAGCAGCCGGGGTGCCGGCGATTCCCAAGAGACCCAGTACTTC
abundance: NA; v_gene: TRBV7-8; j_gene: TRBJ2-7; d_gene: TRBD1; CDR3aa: CASSSVPGTAYEQYF; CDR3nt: TGTGCCAGCAGCTCGGTACCCGGGACAGCTTACGAGCAGTACTTC
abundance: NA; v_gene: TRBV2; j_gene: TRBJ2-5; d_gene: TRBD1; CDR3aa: CASGDPGQGTGQTQYF; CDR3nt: TGTGCCAGCGGTGACCCGGGACAGGGGACAGGACAGACCCAGTACTTC
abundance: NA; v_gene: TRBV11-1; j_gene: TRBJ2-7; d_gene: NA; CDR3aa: CASSLGVSGEVTGKGNEQYF; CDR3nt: TGTGCCAGCAGCTTAGGGGTTAGCGGCGAGGTTACTGGGAAGGGGAACGAGCAGTACTTC
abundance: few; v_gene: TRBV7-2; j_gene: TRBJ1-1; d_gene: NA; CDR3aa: CASSASPIIVAFF; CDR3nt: TGTGCCAGCAGCGCATCCCCCATTATCGTAGCTTTCTTT
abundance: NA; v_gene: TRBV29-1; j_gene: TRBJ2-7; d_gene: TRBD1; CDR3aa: CSVSGTAYEQYF; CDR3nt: TGCAGCGTTTCCGGGACAGCCTACGAGCAGTACTTC
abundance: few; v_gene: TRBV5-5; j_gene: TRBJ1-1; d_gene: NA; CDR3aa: CASSFWDTNTEAFF; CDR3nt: TGTGCCAGCAGCTTTTGGGACACCAACACTGAAGCTTTCTTT
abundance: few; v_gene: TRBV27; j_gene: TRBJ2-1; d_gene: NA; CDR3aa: CATSRAGPVDEQFF; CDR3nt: TGTGCCACGTCGAGGGCGGGGCCGGTGGATGAGCAGTTCTTC
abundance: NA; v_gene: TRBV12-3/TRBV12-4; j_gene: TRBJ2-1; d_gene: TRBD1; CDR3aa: CASSFSDRVYDEQFF; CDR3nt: TGTGCCAGCAGTTTCTCGGACAGGGTTTACGATGAGCAGTTCTTC
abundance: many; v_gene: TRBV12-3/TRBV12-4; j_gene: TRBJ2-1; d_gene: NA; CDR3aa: CASSPDNEQFF; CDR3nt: TGTGCCAGCAGCCCCGACAATGAGCAGTTCTTC
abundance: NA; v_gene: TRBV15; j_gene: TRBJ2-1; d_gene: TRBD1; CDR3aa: CATSRGMIGTGDNEQFF; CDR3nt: TGTGCCACCAGCAGAGGAATGATCGGGACAGGTGACAATGAGCAGTTCTTC
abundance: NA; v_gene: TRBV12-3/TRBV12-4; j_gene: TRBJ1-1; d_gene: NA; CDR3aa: CASSQGRVAFF; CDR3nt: TGTGCCAGCAGTCAGGGCAGGGTAGCTTTCTTT
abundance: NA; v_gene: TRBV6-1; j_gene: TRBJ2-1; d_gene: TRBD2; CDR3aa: CASNAGLAASSYNEQFF; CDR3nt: TGTGCCAGCAACGCGGGACTAGCGGCGAGCTCCTACAATGAGCAGTTCTTC
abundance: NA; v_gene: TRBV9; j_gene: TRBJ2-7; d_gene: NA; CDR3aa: CASSVGRNPTTYEQYF; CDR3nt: TGTGCCAGCAGCGTTGGACGGAACCCAACAACCTACGAGCAGTACTTC
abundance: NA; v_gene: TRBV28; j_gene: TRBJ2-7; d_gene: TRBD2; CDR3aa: CASSLLRLAGQYF; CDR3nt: TGTGCCAGCAGTTTATTGAGGCTAGCGGGACAGTACTTC
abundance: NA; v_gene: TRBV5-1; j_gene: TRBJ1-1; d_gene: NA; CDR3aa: CASSSRGGPGTEAFF; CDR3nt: TGCGCCAGCAGCTCCCGGGGGGGTCCAGGGACTGAAGCTTTCTTT
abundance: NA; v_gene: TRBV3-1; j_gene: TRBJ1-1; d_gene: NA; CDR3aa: CASSQVAAELNTEAFF; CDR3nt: TGTGCCAGCAGCCAAGTGGCGGCGGAATTGAACACTGAAGCTTTCTTT
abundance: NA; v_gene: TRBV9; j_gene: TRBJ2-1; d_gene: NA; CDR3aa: CASSQYRANEQFF; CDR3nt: TGTGCCAGCAGCCAGTACAGGGCTAATGAGCAGTTCTTC
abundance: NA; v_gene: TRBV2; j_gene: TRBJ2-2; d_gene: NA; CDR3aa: CASNDPRMSGELFF; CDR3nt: TGTGCCAGCAATGACCCCCGGATGTCCGGGGAGCTGTTTTTT
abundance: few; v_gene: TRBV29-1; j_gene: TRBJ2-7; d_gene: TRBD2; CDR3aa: CSVEKGTSGTRYEQYF; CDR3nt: TGCAGCGTTGAGAAGGGGACTAGCGGGACTCGCTACGAGCAGTACTTC
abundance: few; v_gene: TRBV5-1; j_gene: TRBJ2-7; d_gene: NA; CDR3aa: CASSLLSPRSYEQYF; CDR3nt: TGCGCCAGCAGCTTGTTGTCCCCCCGGTCCTACGAGCAGTACTTC
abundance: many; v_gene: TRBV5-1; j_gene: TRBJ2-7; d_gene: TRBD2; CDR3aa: CASSPITRDYYEQYF; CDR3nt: TGCGCCAGCAGCCCGATCACCCGGGACTACTACGAGCAGTACTTC
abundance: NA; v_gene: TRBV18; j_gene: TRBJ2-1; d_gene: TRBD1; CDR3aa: CASSWDRGHNEQFF; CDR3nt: TGTGCCAGCAGCTGGGACAGGGGCCACAATGAGCAGTTCTTC
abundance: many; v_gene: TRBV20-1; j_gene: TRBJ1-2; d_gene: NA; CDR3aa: CSARIHGRDGYTF; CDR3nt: TGCAGTGCTAGAATCCACGGCCGGGATGGCTACACCTTC
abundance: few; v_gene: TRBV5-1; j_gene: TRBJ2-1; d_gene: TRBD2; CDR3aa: CASSFLPVAGAYNEQFF; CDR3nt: TGCGCCAGCAGCTTCTTGCCTGTAGCGGGAGCTTACAATGAGCAGTTCTTC
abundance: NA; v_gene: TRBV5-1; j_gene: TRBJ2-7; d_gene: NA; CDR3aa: CASSAPGTSYEQYF; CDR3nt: TGCGCCAGCAGCGCCCCGGGAACATCCTACGAGCAGTACTTC
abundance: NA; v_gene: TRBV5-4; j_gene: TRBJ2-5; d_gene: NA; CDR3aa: CASTSSWGTETQYF; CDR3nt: TGTGCCAGCACCTCCTCTTGGGGGACGGAGACCCAGTACTTC
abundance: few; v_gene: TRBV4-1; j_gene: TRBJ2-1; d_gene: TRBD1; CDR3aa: CASSHTTGAENEQFF; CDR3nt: TGCGCCAGCAGCCACACTACAGGGGCGGAAAATGAGCAGTTCTTC
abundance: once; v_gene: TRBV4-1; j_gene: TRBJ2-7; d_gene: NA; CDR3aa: CASSQGTVTYEQYF; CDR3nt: TGCGCCAGCAGCCAAGGGACAGTCACCTACGAGCAGTACTTC
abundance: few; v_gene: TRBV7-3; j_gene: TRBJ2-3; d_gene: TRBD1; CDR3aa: CASSLQGGDADTQYF; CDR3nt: TGTGCCAGCAGCTTACAAGGGGGCGACGCAGATACGCAGTATTTT